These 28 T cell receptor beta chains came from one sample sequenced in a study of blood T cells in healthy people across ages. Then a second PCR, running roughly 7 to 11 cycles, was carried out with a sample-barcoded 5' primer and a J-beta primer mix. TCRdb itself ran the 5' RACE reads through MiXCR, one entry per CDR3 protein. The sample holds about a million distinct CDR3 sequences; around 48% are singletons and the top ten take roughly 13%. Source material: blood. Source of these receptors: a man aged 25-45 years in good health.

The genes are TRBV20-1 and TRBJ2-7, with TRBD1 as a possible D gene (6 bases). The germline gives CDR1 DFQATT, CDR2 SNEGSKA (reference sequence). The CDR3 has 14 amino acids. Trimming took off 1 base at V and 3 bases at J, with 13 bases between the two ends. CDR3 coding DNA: TGCAGTGCTAGAGCCTGGGACACAGGCTACGAGCAGTACTTC. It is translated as CSARAWDTGYEQYF.

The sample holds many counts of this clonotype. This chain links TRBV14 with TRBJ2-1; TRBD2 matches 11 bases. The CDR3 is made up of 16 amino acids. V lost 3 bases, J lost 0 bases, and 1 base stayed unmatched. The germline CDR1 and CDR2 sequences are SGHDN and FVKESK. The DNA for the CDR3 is TGTGCCAGCAGCCACGGGACTAGCGGCTCCTACAATGAGCAGTTCTTC. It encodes CASSHGTSGSYNEQFF.

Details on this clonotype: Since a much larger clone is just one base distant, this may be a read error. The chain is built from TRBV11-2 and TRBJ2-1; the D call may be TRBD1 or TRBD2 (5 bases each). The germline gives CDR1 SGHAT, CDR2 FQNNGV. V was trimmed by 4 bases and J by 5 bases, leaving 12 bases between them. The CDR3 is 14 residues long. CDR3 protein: CASSYGTDNNEQFF. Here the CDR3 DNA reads TGTGCCAGCAGCTATGGGACCGACAACAATGAGCAGTTCTTC.

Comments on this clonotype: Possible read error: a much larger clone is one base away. As DNA, the CDR3 is TGCAGTGCTAGAGCCAATGGGAGGGCCGGAAACATTCAGTACTTC. Its protein product is CSARANGRAGNIQYF. V usage is TRBV20-1 and J usage is TRBJ2-4; 7 positions match TRBD2. Germline-derived CDR1 and CDR2 are DFQATT and SNEGSKA (reference sequence). The CDR3 runs 15 residues. V dropped 1 base and J dropped 6; count of bases not matched to a gene: 9.

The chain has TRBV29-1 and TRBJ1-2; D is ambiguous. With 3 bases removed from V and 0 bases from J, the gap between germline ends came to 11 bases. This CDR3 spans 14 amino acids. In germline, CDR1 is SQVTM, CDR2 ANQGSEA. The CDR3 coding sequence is TGCAGCGTTGAGGGTACGGCAGCTAACTATGGCTACACCTTC. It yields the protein CSVEGTAANYGYTF.

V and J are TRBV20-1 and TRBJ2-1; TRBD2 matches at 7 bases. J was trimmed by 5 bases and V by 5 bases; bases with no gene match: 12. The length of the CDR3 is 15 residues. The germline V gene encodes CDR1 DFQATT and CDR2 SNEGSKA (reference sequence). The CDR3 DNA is TGCAGTGCTGGACTGCGCGGGGGACCTCACAATGAGCAGTTCTTC. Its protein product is CSAGLRGGPHNEQFF.

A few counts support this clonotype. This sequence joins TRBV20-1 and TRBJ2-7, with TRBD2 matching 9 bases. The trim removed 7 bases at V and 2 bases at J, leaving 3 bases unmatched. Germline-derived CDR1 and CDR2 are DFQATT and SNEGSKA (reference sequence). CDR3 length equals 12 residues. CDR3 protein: CSVLAGAYEQYF. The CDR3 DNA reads TGCAGTGTATTAGCGGGGGCCTACGAGCAGTACTTC.

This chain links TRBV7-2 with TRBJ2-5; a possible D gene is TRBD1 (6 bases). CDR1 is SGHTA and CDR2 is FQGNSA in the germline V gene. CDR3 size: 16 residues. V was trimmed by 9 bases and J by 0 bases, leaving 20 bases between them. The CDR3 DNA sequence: TGTGCCAGTAGCGTGGGGACAAACCGGTACCAAGAGACCCAGTACTTC. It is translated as CASSVGTNRYQETQYF.

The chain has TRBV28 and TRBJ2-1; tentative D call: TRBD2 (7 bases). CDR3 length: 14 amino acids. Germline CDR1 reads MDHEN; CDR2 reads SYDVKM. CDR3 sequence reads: CGPTWGGPDNEQFF. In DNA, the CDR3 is TGTGGCCCGACTTGGGGGGGCCCCGACAATGAGCAGTTCTTC.

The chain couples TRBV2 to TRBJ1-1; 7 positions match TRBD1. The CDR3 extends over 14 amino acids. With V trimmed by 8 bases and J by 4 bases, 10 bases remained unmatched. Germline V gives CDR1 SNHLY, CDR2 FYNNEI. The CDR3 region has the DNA TGTGCCAGCGGGGCTACAGGGGACCCCACTGAAGCTTTCTTT. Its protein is CASGATGDPTEAFF.

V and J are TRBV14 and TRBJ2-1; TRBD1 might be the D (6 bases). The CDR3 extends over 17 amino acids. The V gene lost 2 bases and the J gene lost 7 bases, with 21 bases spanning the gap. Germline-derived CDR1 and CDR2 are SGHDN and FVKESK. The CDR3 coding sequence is TGTGCCAGCAGCCAAACCTCAGGGGCCTACATCCAGAATGAGCAGTTCTTC. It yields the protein CASSQTSGAYIQNEQFF.

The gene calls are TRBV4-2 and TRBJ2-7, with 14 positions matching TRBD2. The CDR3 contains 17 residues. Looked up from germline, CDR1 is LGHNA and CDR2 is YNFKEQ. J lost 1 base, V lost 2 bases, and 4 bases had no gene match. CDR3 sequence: CASSQPRTSGGSYEQYF. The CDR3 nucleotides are TGTGCCAGCAGCCAACCTCGGACTAGCGGGGGGTCCTACGAGCAGTACTTC.

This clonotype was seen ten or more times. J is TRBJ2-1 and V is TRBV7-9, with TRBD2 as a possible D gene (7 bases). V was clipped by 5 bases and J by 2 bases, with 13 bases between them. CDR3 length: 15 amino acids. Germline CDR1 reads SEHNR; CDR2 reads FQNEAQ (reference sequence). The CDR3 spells CASSPPGGPYNEQFF. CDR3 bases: TGTGCCAGCAGCCCCCCCGGGGGGCCCTACAATGAGCAGTTCTTC.

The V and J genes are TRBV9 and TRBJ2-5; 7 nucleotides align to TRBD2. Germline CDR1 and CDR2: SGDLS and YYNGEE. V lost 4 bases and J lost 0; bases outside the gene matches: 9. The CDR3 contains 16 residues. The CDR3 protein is CASSNERDRYQETQYF. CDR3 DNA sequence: TGTGCCAGCAGCAATGAGCGGGACCGGTACCAAGAGACCCAGTACTTC.

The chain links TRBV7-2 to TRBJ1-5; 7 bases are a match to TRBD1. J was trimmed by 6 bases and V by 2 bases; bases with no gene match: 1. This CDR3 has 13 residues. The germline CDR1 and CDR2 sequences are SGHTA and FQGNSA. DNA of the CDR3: TGTGCCAGCAGCTTAAAGGGGGCTCAGCCCCAGCATTTT. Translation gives CASSLKGAQPQHF.

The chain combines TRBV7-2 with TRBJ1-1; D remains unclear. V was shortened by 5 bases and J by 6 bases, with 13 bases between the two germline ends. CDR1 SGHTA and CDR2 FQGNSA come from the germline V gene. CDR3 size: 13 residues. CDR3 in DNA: TGTGCCAGCAGCCCACCCTCGGTACCTGAAGCTTTCTTT. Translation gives CASSPPSVPEAFF.

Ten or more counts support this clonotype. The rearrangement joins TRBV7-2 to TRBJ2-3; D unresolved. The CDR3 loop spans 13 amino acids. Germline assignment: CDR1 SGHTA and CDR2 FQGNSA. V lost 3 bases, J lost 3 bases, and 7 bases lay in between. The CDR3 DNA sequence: TGTGCCAGCAGCTTGAAACCAACAGATACGCAGTATTTT. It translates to CASSLKPTDTQYF.

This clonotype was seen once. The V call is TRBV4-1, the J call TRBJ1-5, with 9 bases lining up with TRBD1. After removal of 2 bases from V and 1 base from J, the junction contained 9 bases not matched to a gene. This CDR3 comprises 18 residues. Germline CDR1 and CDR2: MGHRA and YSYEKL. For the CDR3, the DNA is TGCGCCAGCAGCCAATGGACAGGGGAAACGAGGAGCAATCAGCCCCAGCATTTT. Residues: CASSQWTGETRSNQPQHF.

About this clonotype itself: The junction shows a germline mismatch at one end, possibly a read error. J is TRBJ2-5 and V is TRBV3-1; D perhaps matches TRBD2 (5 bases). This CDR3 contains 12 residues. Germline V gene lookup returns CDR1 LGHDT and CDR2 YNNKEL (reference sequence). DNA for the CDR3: TGTGCCGGCAGCCAAGAGGGAGAGACCCAGTACTTC. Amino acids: CAGSQEGETQYF.

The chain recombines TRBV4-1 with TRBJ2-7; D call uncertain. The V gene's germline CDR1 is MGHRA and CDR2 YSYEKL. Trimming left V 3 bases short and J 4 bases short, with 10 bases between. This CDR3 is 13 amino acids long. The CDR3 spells CASSQSPGYEQYF. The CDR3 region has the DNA TGCGCCAGCAGCCAGTCACCAGGTTACGAGCAGTACTTC.

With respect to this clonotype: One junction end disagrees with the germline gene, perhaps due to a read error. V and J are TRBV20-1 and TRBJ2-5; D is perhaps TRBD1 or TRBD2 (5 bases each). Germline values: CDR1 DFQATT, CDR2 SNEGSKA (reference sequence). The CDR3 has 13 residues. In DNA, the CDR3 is TGCAGTGCCGTCGACAGAGGGCAAGCGACCCAGTACTTC. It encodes CSAVDRGQATQYF.

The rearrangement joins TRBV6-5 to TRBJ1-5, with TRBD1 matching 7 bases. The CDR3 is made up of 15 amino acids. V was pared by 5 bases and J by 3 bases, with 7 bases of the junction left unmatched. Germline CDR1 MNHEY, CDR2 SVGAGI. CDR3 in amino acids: CASSPWTGLNQPQHF. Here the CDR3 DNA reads TGTGCCAGCAGTCCGTGGACAGGCCTCAATCAGCCCCAGCATTTT.

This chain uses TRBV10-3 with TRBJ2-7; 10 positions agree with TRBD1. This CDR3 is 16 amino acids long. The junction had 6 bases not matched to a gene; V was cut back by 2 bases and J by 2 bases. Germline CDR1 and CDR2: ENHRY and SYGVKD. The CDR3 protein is CAISEPGTGVPYEQYF. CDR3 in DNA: TGTGCCATCAGTGAGCCCGGGACAGGGGTCCCCTACGAGCAGTACTTC.

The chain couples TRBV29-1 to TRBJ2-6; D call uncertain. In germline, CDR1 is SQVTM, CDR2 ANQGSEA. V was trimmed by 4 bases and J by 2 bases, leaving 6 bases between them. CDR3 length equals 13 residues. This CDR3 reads CSVVAAGANVLTF. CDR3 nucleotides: TGCAGCGTTGTCGCGGCTGGGGCCAACGTCCTGACTTTC.

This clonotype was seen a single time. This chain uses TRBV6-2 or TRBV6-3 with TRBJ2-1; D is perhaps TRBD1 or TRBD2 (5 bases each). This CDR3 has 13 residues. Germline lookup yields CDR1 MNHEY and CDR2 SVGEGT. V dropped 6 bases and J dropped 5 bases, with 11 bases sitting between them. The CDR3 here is CASRAGADNEQFF. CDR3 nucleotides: TGTGCCAGCAGGGCCGGGGCAGACAATGAGCAGTTCTTC.

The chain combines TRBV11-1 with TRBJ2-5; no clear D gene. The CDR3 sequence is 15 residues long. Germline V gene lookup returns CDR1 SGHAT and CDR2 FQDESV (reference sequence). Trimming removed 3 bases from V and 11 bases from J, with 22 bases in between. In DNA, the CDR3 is TGTGCCAGCAGCTTCGAAGGAGATCCAAACTATGAGCAGTACTTC. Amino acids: CASSFEGDPNYEQYF. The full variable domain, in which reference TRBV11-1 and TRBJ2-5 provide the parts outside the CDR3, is EAEVAQSPRYKITEKSQAVAFWCDPISGHATLYWYRQILGQGPELLVQFQDESVVDDSQLPKDRFSAERLKGVDSTLKIQPAELGDSAMYLCASSFEGDPNYEQYFGPGTRLLVL.

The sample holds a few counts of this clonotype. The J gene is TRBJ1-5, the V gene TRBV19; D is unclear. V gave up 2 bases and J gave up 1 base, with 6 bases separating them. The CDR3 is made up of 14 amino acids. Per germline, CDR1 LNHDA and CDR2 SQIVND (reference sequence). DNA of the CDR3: TGTGCCAGTAGTATACGGAACAGCAATCAGCCCCAGCATTTT. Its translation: CASSIRNSNQPQHF. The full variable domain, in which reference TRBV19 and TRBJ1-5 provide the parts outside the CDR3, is DGGITQSPKYLFRKEGQNVTLSCEQNLNHDAMYWYRQDPGQGLRLIYYSQIVNDFQKGDIAEGYSVSREKKESFPLTVTSAQKNPTAFYLCASSIRNSNQPQHFGDGTRLSIL.

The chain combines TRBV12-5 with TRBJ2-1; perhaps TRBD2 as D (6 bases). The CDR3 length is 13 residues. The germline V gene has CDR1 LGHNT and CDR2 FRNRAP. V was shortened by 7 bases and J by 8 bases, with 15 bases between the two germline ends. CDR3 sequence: CASARDWADEQFF. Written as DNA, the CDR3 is TGTGCTAGTGCCCGGGACTGGGCGGATGAGCAGTTCTTC.